A single sample gave rise to the 6 T cell receptor beta chains below, sequenced in a study of cytomegalovirus exposure and HLA in healthy donors. Clones were sequenced by immunoSEQ multiplex PCR, and TCRdb holds only the in-frame ones, with some missing. The sample lists approximately 170,000 clones; around 82% were seen once. The specimen sequenced was PBMCs. Receptors were obtained from a man under 40 in good health and CMV-seropositive.

The genes are TRBV27 and TRBJ2-1; 8 positions match TRBD1. The CDR3 length is 15 residues. Losses at the gene ends were 4 bases for V and 5 bases for J; bases not matched to a gene: 7. Germline lookup yields CDR1 MNHEY and CDR2 SMNVEV (reference sequence). CDR3 sequence (DNA): TGTGCCAGCAGTTCCCCCTCGACAGGGGACAATGAGCAGTTCTTC. Protein sequence: CASSSPSTGDNEQFF.

The chain recombines TRBV19 with TRBJ2-2; D might be TRBD2 (6 bases). V was trimmed by 3 bases and J by 4 bases, leaving 15 bases between them. This CDR3 is 16 amino acids long. The germline CDR1 and CDR2 sequences are LNHDA and SQIVND (reference sequence). CDR3 in amino acids: CASSILTSSVTGELFF. The CDR3 nucleotides read TGTGCCAGTAGTATTCTAACTAGCTCGGTCACCGGGGAGCTGTTTTTT.

The V call is TRBV29-1, the J call TRBJ2-7; TRBD1 matches 7 bases. Looked up from germline, CDR1 is SQVTM and CDR2 is ANQGSEA. This CDR3 has 14 residues. V was pared by 7 bases and J by 5 bases, with 14 bases of the junction left unmatched. Written as DNA, the CDR3 is TGCAGCGCTCGTGCCGGGACAGCAACCAACGAGCAGTACTTC. Its protein is CSARAGTATNEQYF.

This chain links TRBV29-1 with TRBJ1-4; 10 nucleotides align to TRBD1. From germline, CDR1 is SQVTM and CDR2 ANQGSEA. There are 14 residues in the CDR3. Trimming cost V 8 bases and J 6 bases; bases outside gene matches: 9. CDR3 in DNA: TGCAGCTTCACCCGGGACAGGGGAGATGAAAAACTGTTTTTT. Residues: CSFTRDRGDEKLFF.

The gene calls are TRBV5-4 and TRBJ2-5; maybe TRBD2 (7 bases). Trimming left V 4 bases short and J 2 bases short, with 18 bases between. The CDR3 contains 16 residues. Germline V gene lookup returns CDR1 SGHNT and CDR2 YYREEE (reference sequence). CDR3 nucleotide sequence: TGTGCCAGCAGCCCTGGGGGGGGCCCCGAACAAGAGACCCAGTACTTC. It is translated as CASSPGGGPEQETQYF.

About this clone itself: Other DNA sequences within the sample encode an identical CDR3. The chain couples TRBV9 to TRBJ2-1; D perhaps matches TRBD2 (5 bases). The CDR3 totals 14 residues. The V gene lost 4 bases and the J gene lost 0 bases, with 8 bases spanning the gap. The V gene's germline CDR1 is SGDLS and CDR2 YYNGEE. The CDR3 nucleotides read TGTGCCAGCAGCCCCCGGGACTCCTACAATGAGCAGTTCTTC. Amino acids: CASSPRDSYNEQFF.